This T cell receptor (beta chain) was captured in a study of Ad26.COV2.S vaccination and SARS-CoV-2 variants. Across the study: The trial was COV1001 and the donor's arm was Ad26.COV2.S. Ad26.COV2.S was injected intramuscularly once or twice, 56 days apart.

Trimming pared 10 bases from V and 4 bases from J, leaving 16 bases between. This CDR3 has 13 amino acids. In germline, CDR1 is MNHEY, CDR2 SVGAGI. The protocol was immunoSEQ multiplex PCR, while the TCRdb copy is restricted to in-frame clones and leaves out a portion. The data hold roughly 680,000 clones, with 70% to 90% observed a single time. Treatment given: roughly 20 received Ad26.COV2.S at low or high dose, single or two shots; 5 received placebo; per-sample allocation not given. Day 63 after the first vaccine or placebo injection was the time point for sampling. Study observations and caveats: Across vaccine and placebo recipients, the breadth of non-spike TCRs was similar. Relative to placebo recipients, vaccine recipients exhibited elevated spike-specific TCR breadth.

About this clone: Antigen specificity is unknown.

This material consisted of peripheral blood, taken in a trial of Ad26.COV2.S vaccine versus placebo. The sequence was obtained from a person between 18 and 65 years old who received the Ad26.COV2.S COVID-19 vaccine or a placebo. The gene calls are TRBV6-5 and TRBJ1-2; D is undetermined. Here the CDR3 DNA reads TGTGCCACCTGCTCCGGCCGAGTCTATGGCTACACCTTC. Its protein is CATCSGRVYGYTF.